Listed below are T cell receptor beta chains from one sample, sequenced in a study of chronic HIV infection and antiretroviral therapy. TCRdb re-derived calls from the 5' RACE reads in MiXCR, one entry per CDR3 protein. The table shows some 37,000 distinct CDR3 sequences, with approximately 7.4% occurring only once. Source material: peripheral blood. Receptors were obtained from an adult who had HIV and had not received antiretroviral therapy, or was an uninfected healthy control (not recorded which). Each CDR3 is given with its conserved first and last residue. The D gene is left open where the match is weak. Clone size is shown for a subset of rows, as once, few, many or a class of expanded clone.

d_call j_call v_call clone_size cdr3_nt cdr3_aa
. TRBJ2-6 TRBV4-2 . TGTGCCAGCAGCCAAGACTTCATAGCTGGGGCCAACGTCCTGACTTTC CASSQDFIAGANVLTF
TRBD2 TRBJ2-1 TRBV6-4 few TGTGCCAGCAGTGACGCTGGCGGGAGACTCTACAATGAGCAGTTCTTC CASSDAGGRLYNEQFF
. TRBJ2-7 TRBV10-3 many TGTGCCATCAGTGAGGGAGAAGGGATGGGGGAGCAGTACTTC CAISEGEGMGEQYF
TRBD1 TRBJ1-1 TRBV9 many TGTGCCAGCAGCGTGCGACAGGGGGAAGCTTTCTTT CASSVRQGEAFF
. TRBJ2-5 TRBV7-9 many TGTGCCAGCAGCTTAAAGTCTTCTGGTCTCCTAGAGACCCAGTACTTC CASSLKSSGLLETQYF
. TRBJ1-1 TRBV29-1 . TGCAGCGTTCCAGACATGAACACTGAAGCTTTCTTT CSVPDMNTEAFF
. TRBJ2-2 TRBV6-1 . TGTGCCAGCATTAAACAGGGTCCCGGGGAGCTGTTTTTT CASIKQGPGELFF
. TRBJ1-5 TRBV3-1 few TGTGCCAGCAGCCCTGACAGGCTTAGCAATCAGCCCCAGCATTTT CASSPDRLSNQPQHF
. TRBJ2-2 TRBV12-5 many TGTGCTAGCTCGAACACCGGGGAGCTGTTTTTT CASSNTGELFF
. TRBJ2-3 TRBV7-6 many TGTGCCAGCAGCCCTCGACAGTCCTCCACTAGCACAGATACGCAGTATTTT CASSPRQSSTSTDTQYF
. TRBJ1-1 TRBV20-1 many TGCAGTGCCCCCGGGGGGGCTGAGCAGAGGGGGTTGAACACTGAAGCTTTCTTT CSAPGGAEQRGLNTEAFF
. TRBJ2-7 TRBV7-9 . TGTGCCAGCAGCTTAGAGATCAGTGCGATTAGTGGGCAGTACTTC CASSLEISAISGQYF
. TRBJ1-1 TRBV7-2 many TGTGCCAGCAGCTTAGGACAGGAGAGGACTGAAGCTTTCTTT CASSLGQERTEAFF
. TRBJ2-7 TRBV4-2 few TGTGCCAGCAGCCAAGATCCTAACTACGAGCAGTACTTC CASSQDPNYEQYF
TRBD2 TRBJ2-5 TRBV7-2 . TGTGCCAGCAGCTTAGGGACTAGCGGGAGAAGGGGTGAGACCCAGTACTTC CASSLGTSGRRGETQYF
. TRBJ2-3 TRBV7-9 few TGTGCCAGCAGCTTAGAGGTCACAGATACGCAGTATTTT CASSLEVTDTQYF
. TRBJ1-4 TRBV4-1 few TGCGCCAGCAGCCAAGACCACATAGTGAGGAATGAAAAACTGTTTTTT CASSQDHIVRNEKLFF
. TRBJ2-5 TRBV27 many TGTGCCAGCAGTCTTACCATAGGCCTGCAAGAGACCCAGTACTTC CASSLTIGLQETQYF
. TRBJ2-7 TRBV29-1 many TGCAGCGTGGGATTGGACGAGCAGTACTTC CSVGLDEQYF
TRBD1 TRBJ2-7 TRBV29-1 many TGCAGCGTCGCTTTTCTCAGGGGGTACGAGCAGTACTTC CSVAFLRGYEQYF
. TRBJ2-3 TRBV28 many TGTGCCAGCGGCCTATTTGACCCCTCCCCAGATACGCAGTATTTT CASGLFDPSPDTQYF
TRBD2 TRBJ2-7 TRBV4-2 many TGTGCCAGCAGCCAAGATAGCGGGAGTAGTTACGAGCAGTACTTC CASSQDSGSSYEQYF
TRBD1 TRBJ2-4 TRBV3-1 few TGTGCCAGCAGCCAGTCCGGGCAGGGGGCGAACATTCAGTACTTC CASSQSGQGANIQYF
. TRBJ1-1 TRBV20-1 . TGCAGTGCCACGACAGTGAACACTGAAGCTTTCTTT CSATTVNTEAFF
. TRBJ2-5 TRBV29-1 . TGCAGCGTCTCCGGGGCTAAGAGCGAGACCCAGTACTTC CSVSGAKSETQYF
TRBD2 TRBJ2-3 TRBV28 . TGTGCCAGCAGTTTAGTCGGGGGCCTAGCGGGACTCACAGATACGCAGTATTTT CASSLVGGLAGLTDTQYF
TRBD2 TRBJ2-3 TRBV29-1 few TGCAGCGTGACAGGACTAGCGGGAAGGGATTCTAGCACAGATACGCAGTATTTT CSVTGLAGRDSSTDTQYF
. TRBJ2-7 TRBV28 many TGTGCCAGCAGTTTCGGAGGGGCAGGCGACGAGCAGTACTTC CASSFGGAGDEQYF
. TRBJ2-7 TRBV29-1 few TGCAGCGTTGGGGGCTTCGAGGGGGGGTCCTACGAGCAGTACTTC CSVGGFEGGSYEQYF
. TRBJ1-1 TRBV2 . TGTGCCAGCACCCCCCCCCCGAGAGAAACTTTCTTT CASTPPPRETFF
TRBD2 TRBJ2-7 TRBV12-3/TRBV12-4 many TGTGCCAGCAGTTTACTGGCGGGAGTTGACTACGAGCAGTACTTC CASSLLAGVDYEQYF
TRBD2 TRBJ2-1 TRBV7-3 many TGTGCCAGCAGCCCGCGACTAGCGGGAGTGGGAGAGCAGTTCTTC CASSPRLAGVGEQFF
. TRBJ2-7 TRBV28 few TGTGCCACCCTGGACGGGACCTACGAGCAGTACTTC CATLDGTYEQYF
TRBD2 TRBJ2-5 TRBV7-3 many TGTGCCAGCAGCTACTCCGGGACTAGCGGGGAGACCCAGTACTTC CASSYSGTSGETQYF
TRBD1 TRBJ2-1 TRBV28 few TGTGCCAGCAGTCCCCTAGGACAGGTCCATTCCTACAATGAGCAGTTCTTC CASSPLGQVHSYNEQFF
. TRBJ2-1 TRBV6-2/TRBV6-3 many TGTGCCAGCAGCCTGTCGGCGGAGCCGCCCTACAATGAGCAGTTCTTC CASSLSAEPPYNEQFF
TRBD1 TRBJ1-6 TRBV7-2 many TGTGCCAGCAGAAAGACAGGGTCCTATAATTCACCCCTCCACTTT CASRKTGSYNSPLHF
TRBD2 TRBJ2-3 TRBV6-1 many TGTGCCAGCAGTGATTTGACTAGCGCGCTAACAGATACGCAGTATTTT CASSDLTSALTDTQYF
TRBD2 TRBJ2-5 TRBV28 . TGTGCCAGCAGCTCGGGCAGGGACGGCGGGAGTACTTATGAGACCCAGTACTTC CASSSGRDGGSTYETQYF
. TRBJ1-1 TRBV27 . TGTGCCAGCAGTTCCAACAGGGCGATCGCTGAAGCTTTCTTT CASSSNRAIAEAFF
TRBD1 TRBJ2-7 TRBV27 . TGTGCCAGCAGCCTGACAGGGGGCGCCGAGCAGTACTTC CASSLTGGAEQYF
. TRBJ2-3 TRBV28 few TGTGCCAGCAGTTTAAGGGCCGTCGAGACAGCAGATACGCAGTATTTT CASSLRAVETADTQYF
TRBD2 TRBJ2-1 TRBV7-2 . TGTGCCAGCAGCTTAGATCCAGGACTAGTGTACAATGAGCAGTTCTTC CASSLDPGLVYNEQFF
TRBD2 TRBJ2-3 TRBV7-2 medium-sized TGTGCCAGCAGCCGTTCAGGACTAGCGGGCATCACAGATACGCAGTATTTT CASSRSGLAGITDTQYF
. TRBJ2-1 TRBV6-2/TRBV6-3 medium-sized TGTGCCAGCAGTACTTACAATGAGCAGTTCTTC CASSTYNEQFF
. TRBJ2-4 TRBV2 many TGTGCCACCAAAGTCGGGGAATACATTCAGTACTTC CATKVGEYIQYF
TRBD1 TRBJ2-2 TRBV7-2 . TGTGCCAGCAGCGCCTGGACAGGGTCCCCCGGGGAGCTGTTTTTT CASSAWTGSPGELFF
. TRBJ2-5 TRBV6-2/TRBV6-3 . TGTGCCAGCAGTCACGACCCGTATAGCGGAATGCAAGAGACCCAGTACTTC CASSHDPYSGMQETQYF
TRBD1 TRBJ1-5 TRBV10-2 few TGCGCCAGCACCAAACCGGACAGGGTAAAGCCCCAGCATTTT CASTKPDRVKPQHF
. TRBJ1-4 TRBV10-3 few TGTGCCATCAGCCCGGAGAGTGGAGAAAAACTGTTTTTT CAISPESGEKLFF
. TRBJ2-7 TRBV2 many TGTGCCAGCAGTCCCCGACAAAACTACGAGCAGTACTTC CASSPRQNYEQYF
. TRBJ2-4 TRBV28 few TGTGCCAGCAGTTTAACGGCGGCAGGGGGGACCAAAAACATTCAGTACTTC CASSLTAAGGTKNIQYF
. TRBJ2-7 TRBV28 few TGTGCCAGCAGCCCGAGGGTGTTTCGGTACGAGCAGTACTTC CASSPRVFRYEQYF
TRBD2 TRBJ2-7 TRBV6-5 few TGTGCCAGCAGGGGGACTAGCGGGAGCCTCGAGCAGTACTTC CASRGTSGSLEQYF
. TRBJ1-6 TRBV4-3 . TGCGCCAGCAGCCAAGATCGGGGACGTATTATTAATTCACCCCTCCACTTT CASSQDRGRIINSPLHF
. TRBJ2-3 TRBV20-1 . TGCAGTGCTAGGTTGGGGCTGGTGGATACGCAGTATTTT CSARLGLVDTQYF